The subject of this entry is one T cell receptor (beta chain). The CDR3 carries no conserved terminal phenylalanine or tryptophan, so it likely arises from a read error. It is unclear where the CDR3 begins or ends on the DNA, so no DNA is shown, and the CDR3 is as TCRdb lists it. Starting material for RNA and DNA co-extraction consisted of about 20-30 mg of unsorted bulk tissue. The data originate from a study of tumor-infiltrating lymphocytes in primary liver carcinoma. Starting from about 0.5 ug of total RNA, TCR beta cDNA was produced with a primer in the constant region. Library construction for TCR beta comprised three nested multiplex PCR rounds performed with slightly modified ARM-PCR. TRBV1-TRBV30 forward primers and a C-beta reverse primer were used in the first two PCR rounds, which each ran for about 10 cycles. TCRdb re-analysed the multiplex PCR reads in MiXCR, keeping a single row per CDR3 protein. The repertoire holds roughly 32,000 distinct CDR3 sequences, with roughly 74% as singletons.

The CDR3 is 15 amino acids long, termini counted. CDR1 is SGHRS, CDR2 YFSETQ, per germline. The gene calls are TRBV5-1 and TRBJ1-4; TRBD1 was called by the table and not checked on the DNA. This sequence was found in a man aged 40-55 years with primary liver carcinoma and hepatitis B virus infection. The material sequenced was liver tumor tissue from sampling region 4. Specified subset: tumor region T4, right-lateral pole. CDR3 sequence: CASSLVGGANEKLLI.